The 6 T cell receptor beta chains below come from one sample, sequenced in a study of blood T cell repertoires in COVID-19. Sequencing was performed with immunoSEQ multiplex PCR; in TCRdb, only in-frame clones are kept and a portion is missing. Among nearly 50,000 clones listed, approximately 87% were seen once. The sequencing sample was made of peripheral blood. The receptor set was obtained from a woman aged 55-75 years with acute or convalescent COVID-19.

The rearrangement uses TRBV11-2 and TRBJ2-5; 7 nucleotides align to TRBD1. The CDR3 consists of 15 residues. The V gene end was trimmed by 0 bases and the J gene end by 5 bases; junction bases not matched to a gene: 6. CDR1 is SGHAT and CDR2 is FQNNGV in the germline V gene. CDR3 in amino acids: CASSLEGDSEETQYF. CDR3 sequence (DNA): TGTGCCAGCAGCTTAGAGGGGGACAGTGAGGAGACCCAGTACTTC.

V usage is TRBV6-5 and J usage is TRBJ1-4; a possible D gene is TRBD1 (5 bases). The CDR3 length is 16 residues. The V end lost 4 bases, the J end lost 0 bases, and 12 bases lay between the germline ends. Germline V gives CDR1 MNHEY, CDR2 SVGAGI. The CDR3, as DNA: TGTGCCAGCAGTTCACGACAGTTTTCAACTAATGAAAAACTGTTTTTT. Amino acid sequence: CASSSRQFSTNEKLFF.

This chain connects TRBV29-1 to TRBJ2-5; 13 bases line up with TRBD2. The CDR3 runs to 16 residues. The ends lost 4 bases at V and 2 bases at J; junction bases unmatched: 7. Germline V gene lookup returns CDR1 SQVTM and CDR2 ANQGSEA. CDR3 in DNA: TGCAGCGTTGTGCCCCGGACTAGCGGGGGACAAGAGACCCAGTACTTC. It yields the protein CSVVPRTSGGQETQYF.

The rearrangement links TRBV10-1 to TRBJ1-4; D gene uncertain. Per germline, CDR1 WNHNN and CDR2 SYGVQD (reference sequence). This CDR3 contains 14 residues. Trimming removed 5 bases from V and 7 bases from J, with 14 bases in between. As DNA, the CDR3 is TGCGCCAGCAGTTTGGAGTGTCGGGGTGAAAAACTGTTTTTT. The encoded protein is CASSLECRGEKLFF.

The V and J genes are TRBV12-3 or TRBV12-4 and TRBJ1-6, with D maybe TRBD1 (6 bases). The CDR3 sequence is 13 residues long. V dropped 6 bases and J dropped 10 bases, with 13 bases sitting between them. The CDR3 coding sequence is TGTGCCAGCAGCGCAACAGGGAGATCACCCCTCCACTTT. Encoded protein: CASSATGRSPLHF.

The chain recombines TRBV2 with TRBJ2-3; 13 bases fit TRBD2. Trimming removed 6 bases from V and 1 base from J; junction bases left unmatched: 1. The CDR3 has 15 amino acids. CDR1 and CDR2 from the germline V gene are SNHLY and FYNNEI. The CDR3 here is CASRGTSGGTDTQYF. The DNA of the CDR3 is TGTGCCAGCAGGGGGACTAGCGGGGGCACAGATACGCAGTATTTT.